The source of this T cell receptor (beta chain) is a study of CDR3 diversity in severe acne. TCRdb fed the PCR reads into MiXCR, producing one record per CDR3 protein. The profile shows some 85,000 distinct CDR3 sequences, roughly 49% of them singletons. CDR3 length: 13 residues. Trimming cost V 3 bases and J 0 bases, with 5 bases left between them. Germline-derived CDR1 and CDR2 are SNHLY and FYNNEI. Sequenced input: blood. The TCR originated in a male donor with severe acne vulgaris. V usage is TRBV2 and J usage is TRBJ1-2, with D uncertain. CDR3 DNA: TGTGCCAGCAGTGATGCGGCTAACTATGGCTACACCTTC. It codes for CASSDAANYGYTF.